A selection of T cell receptor beta chains follows, all from one sample in a study of OX40 agonist ivuxolimab in advanced cancers. Profiled with immunoSEQ multiplex PCR; TCRdb holds only in-frame clones, not every one. Of about 79,000 clones in the sample, 88% were seen once. Source: CD4+ or CD8+ T cells sorted from blood, taken in a trial of the OX40 agonist ivuxolimab. The receptors shown here come from an adult with an advanced solid tumor such as melanoma, head and neck, liver or kidney cancer. The CDR3 runs from the conserved cysteine through the conserved F or W. The D gene is left open where the match is weak. Clone size is shown for a subset of rows, as once, few, many or a class of expanded clone.

d_gene	v_gene	abundance	j_gene	CDR3aa	CDR3nt
TRBD2	TRBV19	NA	TRBJ2-1	CARVEGLGPRGLYNEQFF	TGTGCCAGGGTAGAGGGACTAGGTCCGCGGGGGTTATACAATGAGCAGTTCTTC
NA	TRBV27	NA	TRBJ2-7	CASSLNWGTYEQYF	TGTGCCAGCAGTTTAAACTGGGGGACCTACGAGCAGTACTTC
NA	TRBV7-3	NA	TRBJ2-2	CASSFSGVSGTGELFF	TGTGCCAGCAGCTTTTCAGGGGTTTCGGGAACCGGGGAGCTGTTTTTT
NA	TRBV6-1	NA	TRBJ1-3	CASSESVGRGNTIYF	TGTGCCAGCAGTGAATCGGTGGGAAGGGGAAACACCATATATTTT
NA	TRBV9	NA	TRBJ2-3	CASSAQGAGVGDTQYF	TGTGCCAGCAGCGCCCAGGGGGCGGGAGTAGGGGATACGCAGTATTTT
NA	TRBV11-2	NA	TRBJ2-2	CASSLGLASTGELFF	TGTGCCAGCAGCTTAGGTCTAGCGAGTACCGGGGAGCTGTTTTTT
NA	TRBV21-1	once	TRBJ2-7	CASIVGHPSYEQYF	TGTGCCAGCATAGTGGGCCATCCCTCCTACGAGCAGTACTTC
NA	TRBV28	NA	TRBJ1-1	CASRGGNTEAFF	TGTGCCAGCAGAGGAGGAAACACTGAAGCTTTCTTT
TRBD2	TRBV6-6	few	TRBJ2-1	CASSGGLAGGGNEQFF	TGTGCCAGCAGCGGCGGACTAGCGGGAGGTGGCAATGAGCAGTTCTTC
NA	TRBV19	few	TRBJ1-5	CASSMGRDQPQHF	TGTGCCAGTAGTATGGGCAGAGATCAGCCCCAGCATTTT
TRBD1	TRBV11-1	once	TRBJ2-1	CASSAAGTGAYEQFF	TGTGCCAGCAGCGCAGCCGGGACAGGGGCCTATGAGCAGTTCTTC
TRBD2	TRBV5-5	NA	TRBJ2-4	CASSSGPSGTQNIQYF	TGTGCCAGCAGCTCGGGGCCTAGCGGGACCCAAAACATTCAGTACTTC
NA	TRBV5-5	NA	TRBJ1-1	CASSLGPTAEAFF	TGTGCCAGCAGCTTGGGACCAACAGCCGAAGCTTTCTTT
TRBD1	TRBV6-1	NA	TRBJ2-1	CASSEMIGQVEQFF	TGTGCCAGCAGTGAAATGATTGGACAGGTGGAGCAGTTCTTC
TRBD1	TRBV6-5	NA	TRBJ2-1	CASSFYSGTGGREQFF	TGTGCCAGCAGTTTTTATTCCGGGACAGGGGGCCGTGAGCAGTTCTTC
TRBD1	TRBV27	NA	TRBJ2-3	CATRGTGGDTQYF	TGTGCCACCAGGGGGACAGGGGGGGATACGCAGTATTTT
TRBD2	TRBV5-4	NA	TRBJ2-5	CASGGLAPGETQYF	TGTGCCAGCGGGGGACTAGCGCCCGGGGAGACCCAGTACTTC
NA	TRBV7-8	few	TRBJ2-7	CASSLAGSGDYEQYF	TGTGCCAGCAGCTTAGCAGGTAGCGGAGACTACGAGCAGTACTTC
NA	TRBV30	few	TRBJ1-3	CAWSKRRISGNTIYF	TGTGCCTGGAGCAAACGACGGATATCTGGAAACACCATATATTTT
TRBD2	TRBV2	NA	TRBJ2-5	CASSEASGSGETQYF	TGTGCCAGCAGTGAAGCCAGCGGGAGTGGGGAGACCCAGTACTTC
NA	TRBV18	once	TRBJ2-7	CASSPSENAIREQYF	TGTGCCAGCTCACCCTCTGAGAACGCAATCCGCGAGCAGTACTTC
NA	TRBV10-3	NA	TRBJ2-6	CAISDVLGANVLTF	TGTGCCATCAGCGACGTCCTCGGGGCCAACGTCCTGACTTTC
NA	TRBV7-9	NA	TRBJ1-1	CASSPNFYDRLDTEAFF	TGTGCCAGCAGCCCCAATTTTTACGACAGGTTAGACACTGAAGCTTTCTTT
NA	TRBV19	NA	TRBJ2-5	CASSVPDSKETQYF	TGTGCCAGTAGTGTCCCGGACAGCAAAGAGACCCAGTACTTC
TRBD2	TRBV4-2	once	TRBJ2-3	CASSHLNTGLAGTTDTQYF	TGTGCCAGCAGCCATCTGAACACCGGACTAGCGGGCACCACAGATACGCAGTATTTT
TRBD2	TRBV6-1	NA	TRBJ2-5	CASSEVRIAGGPSNLETQYF	TGTGCCAGCAGTGAAGTCCGGATAGCGGGAGGGCCAAGTAATCTGGAGACCCAGTACTTC
TRBD1	TRBV10-3	NA	TRBJ1-2	CAISGQGPGVGYTF	TGTGCCATCAGCGGACAGGGCCCGGGGGTTGGCTACACCTTC
NA	TRBV19	NA	TRBJ1-2	CASRGPTNNYGYTF	TGTGCCAGTAGAGGACCGACAAATAACTATGGCTACACCTTC
NA	TRBV5-1	once	TRBJ1-1	CASSLGAVSEAFF	TGCGCCAGCAGCTTGGGGGCCGTTTCAGAAGCTTTCTTT
TRBD2	TRBV6-1	NA	TRBJ2-2	CASSARLAGAGTGELFF	TGTGCCAGCAGTGCCCGACTAGCGGGAGCCGGCACCGGGGAGCTGTTTTTT
TRBD2	TRBV15	NA	TRBJ2-2	CATRRRISGRSNTGELFF	TGTGCCACCAGACGTAGAATCAGCGGGAGGTCGAACACCGGGGAGCTGTTTTTT
NA	TRBV2	NA	TRBJ1-1	CASSVGAYTEAFF	TGTGCCAGCAGTGTGGGGGCTTACACTGAAGCTTTCTTT
TRBD2	TRBV6-1	NA	TRBJ2-1	CASKGLVTYNEQFF	TGTGCCAGCAAGGGACTAGTGACCTACAATGAGCAGTTCTTC
TRBD1	TRBV10-3	NA	TRBJ1-5	CAISGDRDNQPQHF	TGTGCCATCAGTGGAGACAGGGACAATCAGCCCCAGCATTTT
TRBD1	TRBV27	NA	TRBJ2-7	CASRSPGTGDEQYF	TGTGCCAGCAGGTCCCCCGGGACAGGGGACGAGCAGTACTTC
NA	TRBV28	once	TRBJ2-3	CASRDGFFTDTQYF	TGTGCCAGCAGAGACGGGTTCTTCACAGATACGCAGTATTTT
NA	TRBV10-3	NA	TRBJ1-1	CAISVGGGGSGTEAFF	TGTGCCATCAGCGTGGGTGGGGGAGGCTCGGGCACTGAAGCTTTCTTT
NA	TRBV21-1	NA	TRBJ2-7	CASSGQDRGSYEQYF	TGTGCCAGCAGCGGGCAAGACAGGGGCTCCTACGAGCAGTACTTC
NA	TRBV30	NA	TRBJ1-5	CAWSVKGNQPQHF	TGTGCCTGGAGTGTTAAAGGCAATCAGCCCCAGCATTTT
NA	TRBV6-1	NA	TRBJ1-2	CASSENRANYGYTF	TGTGCCAGCAGTGAAAACAGAGCGAACTATGGCTACACCTTC
NA	TRBV11-2	NA	TRBJ1-2	CASSLSLFNGYTF	TGTGCCAGCAGCTTATCCCTATTCAATGGCTACACCTTC
TRBD2	TRBV19	NA	TRBJ2-4	CASSIRLAGGLIKNIQYF	TGTGCCAGTAGTATTAGACTAGCGGGAGGTTTGATCAAAAACATTCAGTACTTC
TRBD2	TRBV7-9	NA	TRBJ2-3	CASSVAGAGDTQYF	TGTGCCAGCAGCGTAGCGGGAGCGGGTGATACGCAGTATTTT
TRBD1	TRBV10-3	NA	TRBJ1-1	CAISANTGTAYTEAFF	TGTGCCATCAGTGCTAACACCGGGACAGCCTACACTGAAGCTTTCTTT
TRBD2	TRBV6-1	few	TRBJ2-3	CASSEFPAGGASTDTQYF	TGTGCCAGCAGTGAATTCCCAGCGGGAGGAGCGAGCACAGATACGCAGTATTTT
NA	TRBV7-9	NA	TRBJ2-3	CASSLSKRPTDTQYF	TGTGCCAGCAGCTTATCAAAGCGACCCACAGATACGCAGTATTTT
NA	TRBV6-1	once	TRBJ2-3	CASSGGGGTDTQYF	TGTGCCAGCAGTGGTGGAGGGGGCACAGATACGCAGTATTTT
NA	TRBV10-3	few	TRBJ1-2	CAIRKTGEYGYTF	TGTGCCATCAGAAAGACAGGAGAATATGGCTACACCTTC
NA	TRBV5-6	NA	TRBJ2-7	CASSQGRSRSSYEQYF	TGTGCCAGCAGCCAGGGACGGAGTAGAAGCTCCTACGAGCAGTACTTC
NA	TRBV6-1	NA	TRBJ2-1	CASSEATGLPYNEQFF	TGTGCCAGCAGTGAAGCGACGGGCCTCCCCTACAATGAGCAGTTCTTC
NA	TRBV5-4	NA	TRBJ2-2	CASSLDSSGTGELFF	TGTGCCAGCAGCTTGGACTCATCCGGGACCGGGGAGCTGTTTTTT
NA	TRBV2	NA	TRBJ1-1	CASTLTAMNTEAFF	TGTGCCAGCACCTTGACAGCCATGAACACTGAAGCTTTCTTT
TRBD2	TRBV5-1	NA	TRBJ2-4	CASSFGLASGQGNIQYF	TGCGCCAGCAGCTTCGGACTAGCGAGCGGTCAGGGAAACATTCAGTACTTC
NA	TRBV12-1	NA	TRBJ2-7	CASSCPSSGRPAYEQYF	TGTGCCAGCAGCTGCCCTTCTAGCGGGAGGCCAGCGTACGAGCAGTACTTC